Following are 17 T cell receptor beta chains from one sample sequenced in a study of Tregs in tolerant kidney transplant recipients. Assay: immunoSEQ multiplex PCR; the TCRdb copy retains only in-frame clones and omits some. The table includes over 60,000 clones, about four fifths detected once. The sequenced sample consisted of CD4+ T cells from blood. Receptor source: a human donor in good health.

This clone was found a few times. The rearrangement joins TRBV5-3 to TRBJ1-2; the D gene is possibly TRBD1 (5 bases). TRBV5-3 is assigned to the ORF class and has an uncertain function. Trimming stripped 0 bases from V and 8 bases from J, with 23 bases between. The CDR3 is 17 amino acids. CDR3 loop: CARSLGAGPQGSKGYTF. The CDR3 DNA reads TGTGCCAGAAGCTTGGGAGCGGGGCCCCAGGGATCCAAGGGCTACACCTTC.

The count of this clone is one. The genes are TRBV7-3 and TRBJ2-3; weak D call: TRBD2 (5 bases). This CDR3 contains 14 residues. Germline V lookup: CDR1 SGHTA, CDR2 FQGTGA. Trimming shortened V by 4 bases and J by 2 bases, and 10 bases separated the two germline ends. The DNA of the CDR3 is TGTGCCAGCAGCTCACTAGAACCCACAGATACGCAGTATTTT. Translation: CASSSLEPTDTQYF.

The rearrangement uses TRBV20-1 and TRBJ2-3; the D is unclear. Trimming removed 6 bases at V and 3 bases at J, with 4 bases between. Per germline, CDR1 DFQATT and CDR2 SNEGSKA (reference sequence). This CDR3 region has 10 residues. The CDR3 region has the DNA TGCAGTGCAGCTACAGATACGCAGTATTTT. Its protein is CSAATDTQYF.

This chain uses TRBV5-8 with TRBJ2-6, with no clear D. Trimming removed 4 bases from V and 0 bases from J, with 11 bases in between. The germline gives CDR1 SGHTS, CDR2 YDEGEE. CDR3 length: 16 residues. This chain's CDR3 is CASSIALISGANVLTF. CDR3 bases: TGTGCCAGCAGCATCGCACTGATCTCTGGGGCCAACGTCCTGACTTTC.

The CDR3, as DNA: TGTGCCAGTAGTCCGGGGGGCCACGGGGCAGAGACCCAGTACTTC. Translated: CASSPGGHGAETQYF. This chain links TRBV19 with TRBJ2-5; tentatively, D is TRBD2 (7 bases). The CDR3 is 15 amino acids. Germline CDR1 reads LNHDA; CDR2 reads SQIVND (reference sequence). The V end was cut by 5 bases, the J end by 4 bases, with 17 bases between.

In this sample, this clone turned up a few times. The rearrangement uses TRBV7-8 and TRBJ2-3, with D possibly TRBD2 on 6 matching bases. V was shortened by 4 bases and J by 2 bases, with 10 bases between the two germline ends. This CDR3 has 14 residues. The V gene's germline CDR1 is SGHVS and CDR2 FQNEAQ. CDR3 nucleotides: TGTGCCAGCAGCTGGGGACTTTCCACAGATACGCAGTATTTT. Translation: CASSWGLSTDTQYF.

A remark on this clone: The sample holds other DNA sequences that translate to the same CDR3. The rearrangement links TRBV7-3 to TRBJ1-1, with D possibly being TRBD1 (5 bases). This CDR3 spans 13 amino acids. V shed 2 bases and J shed 2 bases, with 6 bases lying between them. Germline CDR1 and CDR2: SGHTA and FQGTGA. The CDR3 region is CASSLDRNTEAFF. The CDR3 DNA follows: TGTGCCAGCAGCTTAGACAGAAACACTGAAGCTTTCTTT.

The V gene is TRBV2, the J gene TRBJ2-7; D is possibly TRBD1 (5 bases). From germline, CDR1 is SNHLY and CDR2 FYNNEI. V was trimmed by 5 bases and J by 4 bases, leaving 12 bases between them. The CDR3 is 13 residues long. CDR3 protein: CASSRRVLYEQYF. CDR3 DNA: TGTGCCAGCAGTCGCAGGGTCCTATACGAGCAGTACTTC. Together with reference TRBV2 and TRBJ2-7, the CDR3 gives the full variable domain: EPEVTQTPSHQVTQMGQEVILRCVPISNHLYFYWYRQILGQKVEFLVSFYNNEISEKSEIFDDQFSVERPDGSNFTLKIRSTKLEDSAMYFCASSRRVLYEQYFGPGTRLTVT.

This chain connects TRBV11-1 to TRBJ1-2, with D unclear. Trimming pared 3 bases from V and 2 bases from J, leaving 7 bases between. This CDR3 region has 13 residues. Per the germline V gene, CDR1 is SGHAT and CDR2 is FQDESV (reference sequence). This CDR3 is CASSFYQNYGYTF. In nucleotides, the CDR3 is TGTGCCAGCAGCTTCTATCAGAACTATGGCTACACCTTC.

This sequence joins TRBV30 and TRBJ1-1; TRBD1 is a possible D gene (5 bases). CDR3 size: 14 residues. The germline V gene encodes CDR1 GTSNPN and CDR2 SVGIG (reference sequence). Trimming removed 5 bases from V and 11 bases from J, with 24 bases in between. The CDR3 DNA is TGTGCCTGGCTACGGACATACCCGATTCTGGGTGCTTTCTTT. Protein: CAWLRTYPILGAFF.

The chain carries TRBV15 and TRBJ1-5; the D gene is possibly TRBD1 (5 bases). The germline CDR1 and CDR2 sequences are LNHNV and YYDKDF (reference sequence). Trimming removed 1 base at V and 6 bases at J, with 13 bases between. The CDR3 loop spans 15 amino acids. Here the CDR3 reads CATSRGGESGQPQHF. CDR3 sequence (DNA): TGTGCCACCAGCAGAGGAGGGGAGTCTGGTCAGCCCCAGCATTTT.

This chain links TRBV5-6 with TRBJ2-7; no clear D gene. Germline loops: CDR1 SGHDT, CDR2 YYEEEE. Trimming cost V 4 bases and J 1 base, with 6 bases left between them. The CDR3 is made up of 12 amino acids. The CDR3 region is CASSGVSYEQYF. In DNA form, the CDR3 reads TGTGCCAGCAGCGGCGTATCCTACGAGCAGTACTTC.

This clone turned up a few times. DNA for the CDR3: TGTGCCAGCAGTGAAATGGCTCCGGGTCCGGCCGGGGAGCTGTTTTTT. Amino acid sequence: CASSEMAPGPAGELFF. The V gene is TRBV6-1, the J gene TRBJ2-2; D is unclear. V dropped 2 bases and J dropped 6 bases, with 16 bases sitting between them. The CDR3 covers 16 residues. Per germline, CDR1 MNHNS and CDR2 SASEGT.

This chain connects TRBV4-1 to TRBJ2-5; D might be TRBD1 (6 bases). Germline V gene data show CDR1 as MGHRA and CDR2 as YSYEKL. Trimming cost V 3 bases and J 5 bases, with 16 bases left between them. The CDR3 is 15 residues long. The CDR3 DNA reads TGCGCCAGCAGCCAGGGTAGGGGGATGAGGGAGACCCAGTACTTC. Its protein product is CASSQGRGMRETQYF.

This chain connects TRBV29-1 to TRBJ1-2; D remains ambiguous. With 3 bases removed from V and 4 bases from J, the gap between germline ends came to 6 bases. The germline gives CDR1 SQVTM, CDR2 ANQGSEA. The CDR3 is made up of 11 amino acids. The DNA for the CDR3 is TGCAGCGTTGATACAGCCTATGGCTACACCTTC. Its protein product is CSVDTAYGYTF.

This clone was recorded only once. This sample also contains other DNA sequences that code for the same CDR3. The CDR3 here is CSARTSGSYEQYF. CDR3 coding DNA: TGCAGCGCTAGGACTAGCGGTTCCTACGAGCAGTACTTC. The chain is built from TRBV29-1 and TRBJ2-7; 10 nucleotides match TRBD2. Trimming cost V 7 bases and J 1 base; bases outside gene matches: 4. CDR3 size: 13 residues. Germline CDR1 SQVTM, CDR2 ANQGSEA.

This clone was observed a single time. The gene calls are TRBV30 and TRBJ2-1; a weak D match, TRBD2 (5 bases). Trimming took 2 bases from V and 6 from J, leaving 11 bases between them. This CDR3 comprises 13 residues. The germline V gene encodes CDR1 GTSNPN and CDR2 SVGIG (reference sequence). CDR3 region: CAWSPGWVNEQFF. In DNA form, the CDR3 reads TGTGCCTGGAGTCCGGGGTGGGTCAATGAGCAGTTCTTC.